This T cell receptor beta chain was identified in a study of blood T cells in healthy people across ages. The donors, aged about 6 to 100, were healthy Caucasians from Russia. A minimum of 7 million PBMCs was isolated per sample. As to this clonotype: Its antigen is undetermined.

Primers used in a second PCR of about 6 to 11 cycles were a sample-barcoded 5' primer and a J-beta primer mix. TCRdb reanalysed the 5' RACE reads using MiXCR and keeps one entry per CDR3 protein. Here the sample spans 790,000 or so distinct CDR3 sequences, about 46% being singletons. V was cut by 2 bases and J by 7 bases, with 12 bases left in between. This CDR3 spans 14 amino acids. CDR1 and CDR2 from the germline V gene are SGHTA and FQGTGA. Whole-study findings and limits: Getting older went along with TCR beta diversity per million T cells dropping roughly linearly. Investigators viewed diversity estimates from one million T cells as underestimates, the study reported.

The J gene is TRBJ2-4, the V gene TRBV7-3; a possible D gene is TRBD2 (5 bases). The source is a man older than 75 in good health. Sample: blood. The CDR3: CASSLGPGLNIQYF. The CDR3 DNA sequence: TGTGCCAGCAGCTTAGGGCCGGGATTGAACATTCAGTACTTC.